One sample yielded the 6 T cell receptor beta chains listed below, sequenced in a study of PD-1 blockade in classical Hodgkin lymphoma. Sequenced by immunoSEQ multiplex PCR; TCRdb stores in-frame clones only, minus some. The sample has fewer than 100,000 clones; 89% are singletons. Relapses following autologous stem cell transplantation were seen in all patients, with brentuximab vedotin exposure varying. The input for sequencing was peripheral blood mononuclear cells (PBMCs), taken at baseline. The receptors originated from a human donor with classical Hodgkin lymphoma.

The chain couples TRBV6-5 to TRBJ2-5; 8 positions match TRBD1. V shed 0 bases and J 3 bases; nucleotides not matched to a gene: 6. The CDR3 sequence is 16 residues long. CDR1 and CDR2 (germline): MNHEY, SVGAGI. This CDR3 is CASSYSRGTGKETQYF. The CDR3 DNA sequence: TGTGCCAGCAGTTACTCACGCGGGACAGGAAAAGAGACCCAGTACTTC.

The rearrangement uses TRBV7-2 and TRBJ2-2; the match to TRBD1 covers 7 bases. Germline V lookup: CDR1 SGHTA, CDR2 FQGNSA. V was pared by 3 bases and J by 4 bases, with 5 bases of the junction left unmatched. This CDR3 contains 15 residues. The CDR3 bases are TGTGCCAGCAGCTTTTACAGGGGTAGCACCGGGGAGCTGTTTTTT. This translates into CASSFYRGSTGELFF.

V is TRBV6-1 and J is TRBJ2-1; D not resolved. The CDR3 runs 14 residues. The V gene lost 6 bases and the J gene lost 4 bases, with 13 bases spanning the gap. Germline V gene data show CDR1 as MNHNS and CDR2 as SASEGT. This CDR3 is CASSPSPVYNEQFF. The CDR3 nucleotides are TGTGCCAGCAGCCCGAGTCCTGTTTACAATGAGCAGTTCTTC.

The V gene is TRBV7-2, the J gene TRBJ1-1, with D perhaps TRBD1 (5 bases). Germline lookup yields CDR1 SGHTA and CDR2 FQGNSA. Trimming stripped 2 bases from V and 12 bases from J, with 19 bases between. CDR3 length: 14 residues. The CDR3 coding sequence is TGTGCCAGCAGCTTAAGGGCCACGGGACCGTTTTCTTTCTTT. This translates into CASSLRATGPFSFF.

The table lists this clone with a few counts. CDR3 region: CASADSTGNGYTF. CDR3 DNA: TGTGCCAGCGCCGACTCGACAGGGAATGGCTACACCTTC. The chain carries TRBV27 and TRBJ1-2, with 7 bases matching TRBD1. CDR1 and CDR2 (germline): MNHEY, SMNVEV (reference sequence). The CDR3 sequence is 13 residues long. V was pared by 8 bases and J by 6 bases, with 9 bases of the junction left unmatched.

The chain links TRBV20-1 to TRBJ1-2; D gene unclear. CDR3 length: 10 residues. V was cut by 3 bases and J by 7 bases, with 6 bases left in between. CDR1 is DFQATT, CDR2 SNEGSKA, per germline (reference sequence). The CDR3 spells CSASEFGYTF. The CDR3 nucleotides are TGCAGTGCTAGCGAATTTGGCTACACCTTC.